This TCR beta chain was obtained from a study of blood T cell repertoires in COVID-19. As for the study in general: PBMCs, B-cell-depleted T cells, or T cells provided the cDNA or gDNA that made up the material.

Participants, about 18 to 100 years old, spanned some 23 US areas. What the recovered Cohort 3 donors had was two negative PCRs, clearance, or symptom resolution. This CDR3 is 14 amino acids long. V gave up 6 bases and J gave up 7 bases; unmatched junction bases: 4. Germline lookup yields CDR1 MNHEY and CDR2 SVGEGT. Libraries were prepared by immunoSEQ multiplex PCR; TCRdb keeps only in-frame clonotypes and omits some of them. The sample lists about 330,000 clones, about 90% seen once, with 4.5% to 7% in the top ten. This clone was seen a single time. J is TRBJ2-1 and V is TRBV6-2 or TRBV6-3, with 12 nucleotides matching TRBD1. This clonotype originated in a woman aged 25 to 39 who had recovered from COVID-19. Input material: PBMCs or T cells enriched from blood (not recorded which). Here the CDR3 reads CASSRDRGLNEQFF. The DNA for the CDR3 is TGTGCCAGCAGCCGGGACAGGGGGCTGAATGAGCAGTTCTTC.